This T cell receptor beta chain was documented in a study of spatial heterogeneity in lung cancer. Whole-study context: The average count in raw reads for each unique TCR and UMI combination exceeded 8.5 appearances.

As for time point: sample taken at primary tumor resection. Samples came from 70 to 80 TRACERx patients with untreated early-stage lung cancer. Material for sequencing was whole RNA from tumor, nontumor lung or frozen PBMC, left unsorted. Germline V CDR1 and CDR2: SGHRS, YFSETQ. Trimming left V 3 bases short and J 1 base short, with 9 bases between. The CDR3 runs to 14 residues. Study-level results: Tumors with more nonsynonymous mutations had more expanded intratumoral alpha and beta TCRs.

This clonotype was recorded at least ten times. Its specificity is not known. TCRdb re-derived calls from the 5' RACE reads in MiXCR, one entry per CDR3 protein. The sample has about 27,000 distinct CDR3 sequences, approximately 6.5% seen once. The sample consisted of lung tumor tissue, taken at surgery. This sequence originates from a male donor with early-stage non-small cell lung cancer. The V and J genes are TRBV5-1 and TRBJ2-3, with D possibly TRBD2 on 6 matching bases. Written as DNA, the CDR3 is TGCGCCAGCAGCTCCCCGGGGGGCACAGATACGCAGTATTTT. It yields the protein CASSSPGGTDTQYF. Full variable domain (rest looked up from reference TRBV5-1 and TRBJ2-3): KAGVTQTPRYLIKTRGQQVTLSCSPISGHRSVSWYQQTPGQGLQFLFEYFSETQRNKGNFPGRFSGRQFSNSRSEMNVSTLELGDSALYLCASSSPGGTDTQYFGPGTRLTVL.